This TCR beta chain was identified in a study of T cells in localized non-small cell lung cancer. The CDR3 is made up of 16 amino acids. V lost 3 bases and J lost 8, with 19 bases in between. Germline CDR1 and CDR2: ENHRY and SYGVKD. Assay: immunoSEQ multiplex PCR; the TCRdb copy retains only in-frame clones and omits some. Of roughly 25,000 clones detected, 92% appear once; the ten largest clones hold 12% to 15%. The TCR comes from a man aged 40 to 69 with stage III squamous cell lung carcinoma. The chain is built from TRBV10-3 and TRBJ1-4, with D perhaps TRBD1 (5 bases). The sequences come from peripheral blood, collected before any cancer treatment. The CDR3 DNA sequence: TGTGCCATCAGTGAAGGTTTTTTGGGGGTGGGAGAAAAACTGTTTTTT. Translating it yields CAISEGFLGVGEKLFF.